These T cell receptor beta chains were read from a single sample in a study of shared clonotypes between healthy human individuals. Generated by immunoSEQ multiplex PCR, the TCRdb table keeps only in-frame clones and is missing some. The table shows about 1,900,000 clones, with about 95% occurring only once. The sequencing input was naive CD8+ T cells sorted from blood. These receptors all stem from a man between 18 and 35 years old in good health. Both conserved end residues are part of each CDR3. D genes are given only for firm matches. Only part of the rows carry a size: once, few, many, or a class if the clone is expanded.

D gene	clone size	V gene	J gene	CDR3 protein	CDR3 DNA
TRBD1	NA	TRBV7-9	TRBJ2-3	CASSNRDSYADTQYF	TGTGCCAGCAGTAACCGGGACAGCTACGCAGATACGCAGTATTTT
NA	once	TRBV2	TRBJ2-3	CASSGSGEPTDTQYF	TGTGCCAGCAGTGGTAGTGGGGAGCCCACAGATACGCAGTATTTT
TRBD2	NA	TRBV11-3	TRBJ2-3	CASSNRLAGYTDTQYF	TGTGCCAGCAGCAATCGACTAGCGGGGTACACAGATACGCAGTATTTT
TRBD1	NA	TRBV6-1	TRBJ2-7	CASTPGQAFYEQYF	TGTGCCAGCACCCCGGGACAGGCTTTCTACGAGCAGTACTTC
NA	NA	TRBV2	TRBJ2-3	CASDNRRQYTDTQYF	TGTGCCAGCGACAACAGAAGACAGTACACAGATACGCAGTATTTT
NA	NA	TRBV28	TRBJ2-7	CASSLPLASGRYEQYF	TGTGCCAGCAGTTTACCTCTTGCCTCGGGCCGGTACGAGCAGTACTTC
NA	NA	TRBV10-2	TRBJ2-5	CASSALRDSGTAKETQYF	TGCGCCAGCAGCGCCTTGAGGGATTCCGGGACGGCGAAAGAGACCCAGTACTTC
NA	NA	TRBV7-9	TRBJ2-1	CASTSPQGNEQFF	TGTGCCAGCACCTCGCCCCAGGGAAATGAGCAGTTCTTC
NA	NA	TRBV30	TRBJ1-1	CAWSEGIGGFEAFF	TGTGCCTGGAGTGAAGGCATAGGGGGGTTTGAAGCTTTCTTT
NA	NA	TRBV5-1	TRBJ2-2	CASSFGQAGELFF	TGCGCCAGCAGCTTCGGGCAGGCCGGGGAGCTGTTTTTT
TRBD2	NA	TRBV4-1	TRBJ2-7	CASSQVSAGGYEQYF	TGCGCCAGCAGCCAAGTATCAGCGGGGGGATACGAGCAGTACTTC
TRBD2	NA	TRBV19	TRBJ2-7	CASSITSGGSYEQYF	TGTGCCAGTAGTATCACTAGCGGGGGGTCCTACGAGCAGTACTTC
TRBD1	NA	TRBV10-3	TRBJ2-1	CAISEDVGDRDRALNEQFF	TGTGCCATCAGTGAGGACGTGGGGGACCGGGACAGGGCACTCAATGAGCAGTTCTTC
NA	NA	TRBV5-1	TRBJ2-5	CASSSLDFGSETQYF	TGCGCCAGCAGCTCCCTTGACTTCGGCTCGGAGACCCAGTACTTC
NA	NA	TRBV5-6	TRBJ2-7	CASSFAGFGGAGYEQYF	TGTGCCAGCAGCTTTGCGGGTTTTGGGGGCGCGGGATACGAGCAGTACTTC
TRBD2	once	TRBV5-6	TRBJ2-2	CASSLATGGNTGELFF	TGTGCCAGCAGCTTGGCGACGGGAGGGAACACCGGGGAGCTGTTTTTT
NA	NA	TRBV27	TRBJ2-1	CASSLGSHYNEQFF	TGTGCCAGCAGCTTAGGGTCGCACTACAATGAGCAGTTCTTC
TRBD2	NA	TRBV5-6	TRBJ2-3	CASSHTSGSIYTQYF	TGTGCCAGCAGCCATACTAGCGGGAGTATTTATACGCAGTATTTT
NA	NA	TRBV5-6	TRBJ1-1	CASSFPNTEAFF	TGTGCCAGCAGCTTCCCTAACACTGAAGCTTTCTTT
NA	NA	TRBV9	TRBJ2-7	CASSGGQNYEQYF	TGTGCCAGCAGCGGAGGACAGAACTACGAGCAGTACTTC
NA	NA	TRBV6-5	TRBJ2-3	CASSPRDRVTDTQYF	TGTGCCAGCAGTCCCCGGGACCGGGTTACAGATACGCAGTATTTT
NA	once	TRBV6-1	TRBJ1-1	CASSEFEGVEAFF	TGTGCCAGCAGTGAATTCGAGGGGGTTGAAGCTTTCTTT
TRBD1	NA	TRBV18	TRBJ1-5	CASYPDRGPLYYSNQPQHF	TGTGCCAGCTACCCGGACAGGGGGCCCTTGTATTATAGCAATCAGCCCCAGCATTTT
NA	few	TRBV11-1	TRBJ2-7	CASSVNNEQYF	TGTGCCAGCAGCGTAAATAACGAGCAGTACTTC
NA	NA	TRBV7-9	TRBJ2-3	CASSLATGVAQYF	TGTGCCAGCAGCTTAGCGACGGGAGTTGCGCAGTATTTT
NA	NA	TRBV29-1	TRBJ2-7	CSVVRDEQYF	TGCAGCGTCGTTCGGGACGAGCAGTACTTC
TRBD1	once	TRBV7-9	TRBJ1-2	CASSLGTGVYGYTF	TGTGCCAGCAGCTTAGGGACAGGAGTCTATGGCTACACCTTC
NA	NA	TRBV11-2	TRBJ1-4	CASSLVHATNEKLFF	TGTGCCAGCAGCTTAGTACATGCAACTAATGAAAAACTGTTTTTT